This entry concerns a single T cell receptor beta chain. In the same sample, other DNA sequences code for this CDR3. The germline V gene has CDR1 SGDLS and CDR2 YYNGEE. V trimming: 4 bases; J trimming: 1 base; junction bases outside the gene matches: 3. This CDR3 comprises 15 residues. The sample comes from a study of shared T cell receptors in the human thymus. Profiling relied on immunoSEQ multiplex PCR, and the TCRdb table lists in-frame clones only, not all of them. The sample carries about 540,000 clones, around 78% recorded once. The same specimen was also included in a second study, on human thymus T cells. That paper states: Having corrective surgery for congenital heart defects, healthy Finnish infants were the ones who donated. Resected material from corrective heart surgery provided the thymus tissue analysed. V and J genes seemed to be used with bias in thymic and blood repertoires. A high degree of thymic repertoire overlap among unrelated individuals was reported in related research.

Sequencing was done on a sample of thymocytes. The source is a boy under three years old with a congenital heart defect. This rearrangement joins TRBV9 to TRBJ2-3; the match to TRBD2 covers 10 bases. The CDR3 sequence is CASSLLAGGTDTQYF. The CDR3 DNA is TGTGCCAGCAGCCTCCTAGCGGGAGGCACAGATACGCAGTATTTT.